Listed below are T cell receptor beta chains from one sample, sequenced in a study of CDR3 diversity in severe acne. One entry per CDR3 protein results from TCRdb running MiXCR on the PCR reads. The sample comprises approximately 90,000 distinct CDR3 sequences, about 52% of which are singletons, and around 9.1% rests with the top ten. Sample: blood. These receptors all come from a male donor in good health, serving as a control. CDR3s include the opening cysteine and the closing phenylalanine or tryptophan. Fields, in order: J gene, D gene, clone size, V gene, CDR3 DNA, CDR3 protein. A D gene is named only where the DNA matches it firmly. Not all rows give a size; the values are once, few, many and, for expanded clones, a class.

J gene: TRBJ1-2
D gene: NA
clone size: NA
V gene: TRBV10-3
CDR3 DNA: TGTGCCATCACCAAGGGGGAGGGCTATGGCTACACCTTC
CDR3 protein: CAITKGEGYGYTF

J gene: TRBJ2-5
D gene: TRBD1
clone size: many
V gene: TRBV11-2
CDR3 DNA: TGTGCCAGCAGCTCCGACGGGACAGACCAAGAGACCCAGTACTTC
CDR3 protein: CASSSDGTDQETQYF

J gene: TRBJ1-1
D gene: NA
clone size: once
V gene: TRBV7-3
CDR3 DNA: TGTGCCAGCAGCTTAGGTGGGGGGACGAATCAGCCCCAGTTT
CDR3 protein: CASSLGGGTNQPQF

J gene: TRBJ2-7
D gene: TRBD1
clone size: medium-sized
V gene: TRBV29-1
CDR3 DNA: TGCAGTCCGGGGACAGAGAGCTCCTACGAGCAGTACTTC
CDR3 protein: CSPGTESSYEQYF

J gene: TRBJ2-2
D gene: TRBD2
clone size: NA
V gene: TRBV29-1
CDR3 DNA: TGCAGCGTTTGGACTAGCGGAGGGGAGCTGTTTTTT
CDR3 protein: CSVWTSGGELFF

J gene: TRBJ1-1
D gene: NA
clone size: NA
V gene: TRBV2
CDR3 DNA: TGTGCCAGCAGGACCGGGGCCACTGAAGCTTTCTTT
CDR3 protein: CASRTGATEAFF

J gene: TRBJ2-7
D gene: NA
clone size: few
V gene: TRBV6-5
CDR3 DNA: TGTGCCAGCAGTTACTCAGTCGACGGCGCCTACGAGCAGTACTTC
CDR3 protein: CASSYSVDGAYEQYF

J gene: TRBJ2-3
D gene: NA
clone size: NA
V gene: TRBV4-2
CDR3 DNA: TGTGCCAGCAGCCAAGGTCGAATAAATACGCAGTATTTT
CDR3 protein: CASSQGRINTQYF

J gene: TRBJ1-2
D gene: NA
clone size: NA
V gene: TRBV10-1
CDR3 DNA: TGCGCCAGCAGCCAAGATTCGATTTATGGCCACACCTTC
CDR3 protein: CASSQDSIYGHTF

J gene: TRBJ1-2
D gene: TRBD1
clone size: NA
V gene: TRBV15
CDR3 DNA: TGTGCCACCAACAGCAGACAGGGGACCGGCTACACCTTC
CDR3 protein: CATNSRQGTGYTF

J gene: TRBJ1-2
D gene: NA
clone size: NA
V gene: TRBV10-3
CDR3 DNA: TGTGCCATCAGTACAATCGACAGAGGCTACACCTTC
CDR3 protein: CAISTIDRGYTF

J gene: TRBJ2-3
D gene: TRBD1
clone size: many
V gene: TRBV20-1
CDR3 DNA: TGCAGTGCTAGAAACCTGGACAGGGCCAGCACAGATACGCAGTATTTT
CDR3 protein: CSARNLDRASTDTQYF

J gene: TRBJ1-1
D gene: NA
clone size: NA
V gene: TRBV9
CDR3 DNA: TGTGCCAGCAGCGCCTGGACAGATCCGAACACTGAAGCTTTCTTT
CDR3 protein: CASSAWTDPNTEAFF

J gene: TRBJ2-2
D gene: TRBD1
clone size: many
V gene: TRBV6-2/TRBV6-3
CDR3 DNA: TGTGCCAGCAGCAAAGGGACAGGGAACGCGAACACCGGGGAGCTGTTTTTT
CDR3 protein: CASSKGTGNANTGELFF

J gene: TRBJ1-6
D gene: NA
clone size: many
V gene: TRBV10-1
CDR3 DNA: TGCGCCAGCAGTGAGGGGAATTCACCCCTCCACTTT
CDR3 protein: CASSEGNSPLHF

J gene: TRBJ2-7
D gene: TRBD1
clone size: NA
V gene: TRBV20-1
CDR3 DNA: TGCAGTGGGGACCGGGACAGGGGGGACGAGCAGTACTTC
CDR3 protein: CSGDRDRGDEQYF

J gene: TRBJ1-2
D gene: TRBD1
clone size: NA
V gene: TRBV2
CDR3 DNA: TGTGCCAGCAGTGAACAGGGGGCTCGTAACTATGGCTACACCTTC
CDR3 protein: CASSEQGARNYGYTF

J gene: TRBJ1-1
D gene: NA
clone size: NA
V gene: TRBV19
CDR3 DNA: TGTGCCAGTAGTATGCCCGGCGGCACTGAAGCTTTCTTT
CDR3 protein: CASSMPGGTEAFF

J gene: TRBJ2-7
D gene: NA
clone size: many
V gene: TRBV20-1
CDR3 DNA: TGCAGTGCTAGAGATCCACTTGGGACATCAAGCTCCTACGAGCAGTACTTC
CDR3 protein: CSARDPLGTSSSYEQYF

J gene: TRBJ1-1
D gene: TRBD1
clone size: many
V gene: TRBV19
CDR3 DNA: TGTGCCAGTACCGCACGACGGGACAGGAGTAACACTGAAGCTTTCTTT
CDR3 protein: CASTARRDRSNTEAFF

J gene: TRBJ1-5
D gene: TRBD1
clone size: NA
V gene: TRBV2
CDR3 DNA: TGTGCCAGCAGCCCGGGACAGCTGCTGGCCGGGCAGCCCTGGCATTTT
CDR3 protein: CASSPGQLLAGQPWHF

J gene: TRBJ1-2
D gene: NA
clone size: NA
V gene: TRBV7-9
CDR3 DNA: TGTGCCAGCAGCCGTACCGGGACGTCCACCAACTATGGCTACACCTTC
CDR3 protein: CASSRTGTSTNYGYTF

J gene: TRBJ2-2
D gene: NA
clone size: NA
V gene: TRBV7-9
CDR3 DNA: TGTGCCAGCAGCTTTGACCGGTGGACAGCCGGGGAGCTGTTTTTT
CDR3 protein: CASSFDRWTAGELFF

J gene: TRBJ2-2
D gene: TRBD2
clone size: NA
V gene: TRBV9
CDR3 DNA: TGTGCCAGCAAATTGGCGGGAGGGAGCACCGGGGAGCTGTTTTTT
CDR3 protein: CASKLAGGSTGELFF

J gene: TRBJ1-4
D gene: NA
clone size: few
V gene: TRBV29-1
CDR3 DNA: TGCAGCGCTGGGGATGAAAAACTGTTTTTT
CDR3 protein: CSAGDEKLFF

J gene: TRBJ2-3
D gene: NA
clone size: NA
V gene: TRBV6-6
CDR3 DNA: TGTGCCAGCGGCGGGGGCACAGATACGCAGTATTTT
CDR3 protein: CASGGGTDTQYF

J gene: TRBJ1-2
D gene: NA
clone size: NA
V gene: TRBV5-1
CDR3 DNA: TGCGCCAGCAGCTTGGGAAATTCGGCTGGAGGCTACACCTTC
CDR3 protein: CASSLGNSAGGYTF

J gene: TRBJ1-2
D gene: NA
clone size: few
V gene: TRBV19
CDR3 DNA: TGTGCCAGTAGTAGGGGGACGGACTATGGCTACACCTTC
CDR3 protein: CASSRGTDYGYTF

J gene: TRBJ2-3
D gene: NA
clone size: NA
V gene: TRBV11-1
CDR3 DNA: TGTGCCAGCAGCTTTCGGAAATTCACAGATACGCAGTATTTT
CDR3 protein: CASSFRKFTDTQYF

J gene: TRBJ2-3
D gene: NA
clone size: NA
V gene: TRBV6-5
CDR3 DNA: TGTGCCAGCAGTTACGGACGGGGGCGAACAGATACGCAGTATTTT
CDR3 protein: CASSYGRGRTDTQYF

J gene: TRBJ2-5
D gene: NA
clone size: few
V gene: TRBV11-3
CDR3 DNA: TGTGCCAGCAGCCCGGTACAAGAGACCCAGTACTTC
CDR3 protein: CASSPVQETQYF

J gene: TRBJ1-2
D gene: NA
clone size: NA
V gene: TRBV5-1
CDR3 DNA: TGCGCCAGCAGCTTGACGGGCGTAGGTTCCCGAAACTATGGCTACACCTTC
CDR3 protein: CASSLTGVGSRNYGYTF

J gene: TRBJ2-5
D gene: NA
clone size: NA
V gene: TRBV7-6
CDR3 DNA: TGTGCCAGCAGCCCGGGATCCGAGTCGGAGACCCAGTACTTC
CDR3 protein: CASSPGSESETQYF

J gene: TRBJ1-2
D gene: NA
clone size: NA
V gene: TRBV27
CDR3 DNA: TGTGCCACCAAAAAGGATGGCTACATCTTC
CDR3 protein: CATKKDGYIF

J gene: TRBJ2-3
D gene: NA
clone size: NA
V gene: TRBV2
CDR3 DNA: TGTGCCAGCGGGAACAGAACAGATACGCAGTATTTT
CDR3 protein: CASGNRTDTQYF

J gene: TRBJ2-7
D gene: TRBD2
clone size: once
V gene: TRBV7-6
CDR3 DNA: TGTGCCAGCAGCCCCGGGGGGGGAGAGACCTACGAGCAGTACTTC
CDR3 protein: CASSPGGGETYEQYF

J gene: TRBJ2-2
D gene: NA
clone size: NA
V gene: TRBV7-6
CDR3 DNA: TGTGCCAGCAGACGAGACGGGAACACCGGGGAGCTGTTTTTT
CDR3 protein: CASRRDGNTGELFF

J gene: TRBJ1-2
D gene: NA
clone size: NA
V gene: TRBV7-2
CDR3 DNA: TGTGCCAGCAGCCCATCGACAAAACCGTATGACTACACCTTC
CDR3 protein: CASSPSTKPYDYTF

J gene: TRBJ1-2
D gene: TRBD1
clone size: many
V gene: TRBV19
CDR3 DNA: TGTGCCAGTAGTATCGGGGCAGGGGGCGGCTATGGCTACACCTTC
CDR3 protein: CASSIGAGGGYGYTF

J gene: TRBJ2-2
D gene: TRBD2
clone size: NA
V gene: TRBV29-1
CDR3 DNA: TGCAGCGTTGATGGGGCGGGAGCGATCTCGGGGGAGCTGTTTTTT
CDR3 protein: CSVDGAGAISGELFF

J gene: TRBJ2-1
D gene: TRBD2
clone size: NA
V gene: TRBV7-9
CDR3 DNA: TGTGCCAGCAGCTCGGGACTAGCGGACTACAATGAGCAGTTCTTC
CDR3 protein: CASSSGLADYNEQFF

J gene: TRBJ2-1
D gene: TRBD1
clone size: medium-sized
V gene: TRBV5-1
CDR3 DNA: TGCGCCAGCAGCTTGGGTGGGACAGGGTTCGGCAATGAGCAGTTCTTC
CDR3 protein: CASSLGGTGFGNEQFF

J gene: TRBJ1-5
D gene: NA
clone size: NA
V gene: TRBV10-3
CDR3 DNA: TGTGCCATCAGTGAGGCTAAGGGGTCCGACCCCAATCAGCCCCAGCATTTT
CDR3 protein: CAISEAKGSDPNQPQHF

J gene: TRBJ1-4
D gene: NA
clone size: few
V gene: TRBV7-8
CDR3 DNA: TGTGCCAGCAGCCCTAACTGGCAGGGGCGACACGGGCGGGAAAAACTGTTTTTT
CDR3 protein: CASSPNWQGRHGREKLFF

J gene: TRBJ1-6
D gene: TRBD1
clone size: NA
V gene: TRBV3-1
CDR3 DNA: TGTGCCAGCAGCCAAGATCGTGGGGACAGAGGGGTCCACTTT
CDR3 protein: CASSQDRGDRGVHF

J gene: TRBJ2-7
D gene: TRBD2
clone size: NA
V gene: TRBV9
CDR3 DNA: TGTGCCAGCAGCGTGGAGGCTAGCGGTGCCTACGAGCAGTACTTC
CDR3 protein: CASSVEASGAYEQYF

J gene: TRBJ1-1
D gene: TRBD1
clone size: few
V gene: TRBV6-1
CDR3 DNA: TGTGCCAGCAGTCCCGAAGGGACAGGGGGCCATGAAGCTTTCTTT
CDR3 protein: CASSPEGTGGHEAFF

J gene: TRBJ2-1
D gene: NA
clone size: medium-sized
V gene: TRBV2
CDR3 DNA: TGTGCCAGCAGTGAGGGCGGCGATGAGCAGTTCTTC
CDR3 protein: CASSEGGDEQFF

J gene: TRBJ2-7
D gene: TRBD2
clone size: medium-sized
V gene: TRBV4-1
CDR3 DNA: TGCGCCAGCAGCCAAGCCGGGACTAGCGGAACCTACGAGCAGTACTTC
CDR3 protein: CASSQAGTSGTYEQYF

J gene: TRBJ1-2
D gene: NA
clone size: NA
V gene: TRBV29-1
CDR3 DNA: TGCAGTGTCCTCGGGGCGGGCGGCTACGCCTTC
CDR3 protein: CSVLGAGGYAF

J gene: TRBJ2-2
D gene: TRBD2
clone size: NA
V gene: TRBV7-2
CDR3 DNA: TGTGCCAGCAGCTCCTCCTTTCAACTAGCGGGAGCGGGCGGGGAGCTGTTTTTT
CDR3 protein: CASSSSFQLAGAGGELFF

J gene: TRBJ1-4
D gene: TRBD1
clone size: NA
V gene: TRBV19
CDR3 DNA: TGTGCCACCCGGGACAGGGGGCGAAAACTGTTTTTT
CDR3 protein: CATRDRGRKLFF

J gene: TRBJ2-6
D gene: NA
clone size: many
V gene: TRBV2
CDR3 DNA: TGTGCCAGCGGGATTCCCTCTGGGGCCAACGTCCTGACTTTC
CDR3 protein: CASGIPSGANVLTF

J gene: TRBJ2-3
D gene: TRBD2
clone size: medium-sized
V gene: TRBV6-4
CDR3 DNA: TGTGCCAGCAGTGACCGGGAGGCTAGCACAGATACGCAGTATTTT
CDR3 protein: CASSDREASTDTQYF